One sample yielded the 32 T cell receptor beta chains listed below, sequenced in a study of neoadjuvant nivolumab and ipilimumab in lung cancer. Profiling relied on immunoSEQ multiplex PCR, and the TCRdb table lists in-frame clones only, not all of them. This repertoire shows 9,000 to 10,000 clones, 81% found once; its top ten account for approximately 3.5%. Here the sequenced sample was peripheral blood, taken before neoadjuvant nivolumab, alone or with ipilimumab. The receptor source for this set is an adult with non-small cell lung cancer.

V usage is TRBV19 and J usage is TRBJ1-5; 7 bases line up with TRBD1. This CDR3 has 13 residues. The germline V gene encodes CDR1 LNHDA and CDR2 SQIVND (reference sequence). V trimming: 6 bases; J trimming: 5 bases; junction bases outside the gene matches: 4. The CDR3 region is CASRQQGYQPQHF. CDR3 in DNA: TGTGCCAGTAGGCAACAGGGGTATCAGCCCCAGCATTTT.

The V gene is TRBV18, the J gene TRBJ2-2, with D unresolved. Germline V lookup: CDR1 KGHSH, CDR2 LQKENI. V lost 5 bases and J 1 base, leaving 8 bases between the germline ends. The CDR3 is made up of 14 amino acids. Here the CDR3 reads CASSEKGNTGELFF. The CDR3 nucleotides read TGTGCCAGCTCAGAGAAGGGGAACACCGGGGAGCTGTTTTTT.

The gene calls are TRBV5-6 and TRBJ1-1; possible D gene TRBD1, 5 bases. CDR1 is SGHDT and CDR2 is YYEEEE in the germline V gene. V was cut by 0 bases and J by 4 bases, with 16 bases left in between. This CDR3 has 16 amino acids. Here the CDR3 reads CASSLAGDYRSTEAFF. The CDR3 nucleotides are TGTGCCAGCAGCTTGGCGGGGGACTATCGGAGCACTGAAGCTTTCTTT.

CDR3 nucleotides: TGTGCCAACCCTAATCTTCTGGCCCAGCATTTT. Amino acid sequence: CANPNLLAQHF. V is TRBV11-3 and J is TRBJ1-5; D is unclear. CDR3 length: 11 residues. V gave up 10 bases and J gave up 11 bases, with 15 bases separating them. Germline V gives CDR1 SGHNT, CDR2 YENEEA.

CDR3 in amino acids: CASSSGQGPSGVNEQFF. Written as DNA, the CDR3 is TGCGCCAGCAGTTCGGGACAGGGTCCTAGCGGAGTCAATGAGCAGTTCTTC. This rearrangement joins TRBV5-1 to TRBJ2-1; 9 nucleotides match TRBD1. Trimming cost V 5 bases and J 6 bases; bases outside gene matches: 15. The CDR3 is 17 residues long. Looked up from germline, CDR1 is SGHRS and CDR2 is YFSETQ.

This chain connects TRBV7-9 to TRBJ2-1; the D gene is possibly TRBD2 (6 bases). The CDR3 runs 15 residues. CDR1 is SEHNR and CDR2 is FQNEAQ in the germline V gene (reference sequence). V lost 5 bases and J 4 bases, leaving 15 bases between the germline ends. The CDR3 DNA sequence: TGTGCCAGCAGCCCCAGCGGGCCCCTGTACAATGAGCAGTTCTTC. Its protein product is CASSPSGPLYNEQFF.

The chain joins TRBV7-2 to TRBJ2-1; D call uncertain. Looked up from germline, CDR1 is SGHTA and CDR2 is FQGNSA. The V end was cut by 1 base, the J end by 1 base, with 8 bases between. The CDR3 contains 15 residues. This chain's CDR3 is CASSLGPGSYNEQFF. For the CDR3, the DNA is TGTGCCAGCAGCTTAGGACCCGGATCCTACAATGAGCAGTTCTTC.

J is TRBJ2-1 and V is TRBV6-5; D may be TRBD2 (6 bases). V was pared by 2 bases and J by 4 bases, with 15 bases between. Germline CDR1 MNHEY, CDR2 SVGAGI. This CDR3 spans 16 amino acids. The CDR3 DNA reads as TGTGCCAGCAGTTACGGAGGGGATAGGTTATACAATGAGCAGTTCTTC. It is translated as CASSYGGDRLYNEQFF.

Here the CDR3 reads CASSSQVASTDTQYF. CDR3 bases: TGCGCCAGCAGCTCTCAAGTCGCTAGCACAGATACGCAGTATTTT. This chain connects TRBV5-1 to TRBJ2-3; the D is unclear. Trimming removed 3 bases from V and 0 bases from J, with 11 bases in between. Looked up from germline, CDR1 is SGHRS and CDR2 is YFSETQ. This CDR3 is 15 amino acids long.

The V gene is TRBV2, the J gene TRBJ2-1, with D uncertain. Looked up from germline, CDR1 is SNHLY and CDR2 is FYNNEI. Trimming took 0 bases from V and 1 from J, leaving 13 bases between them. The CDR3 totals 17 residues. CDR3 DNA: TGTGCCAGCAGTGAAGCCAGGTTGGGTCCTTCCTACAATGAGCAGTTCTTC. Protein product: CASSEARLGPSYNEQFF.

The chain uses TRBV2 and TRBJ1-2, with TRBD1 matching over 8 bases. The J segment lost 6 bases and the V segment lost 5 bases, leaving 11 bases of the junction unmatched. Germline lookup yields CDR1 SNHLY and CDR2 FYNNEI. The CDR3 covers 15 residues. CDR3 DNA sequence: TGTGCCAGCAGTTTACGGACAGGGTCGAGCGATGGCTACACCTTC. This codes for CASSLRTGSSDGYTF.

This CDR3 reads CASRRGQGNRGYTF. The CDR3 nucleotides are TGTGCCAGCAGGAGGGGGCAGGGAAACAGGGGCTACACCTTC. The chain has TRBV7-2 and TRBJ1-2, with 7 bases that match TRBD1. CDR3 size: 14 residues. Germline V gives CDR1 SGHTA, CDR2 FQGNSA. The ends lost 6 bases at V and 8 bases at J; junction bases unmatched: 12.

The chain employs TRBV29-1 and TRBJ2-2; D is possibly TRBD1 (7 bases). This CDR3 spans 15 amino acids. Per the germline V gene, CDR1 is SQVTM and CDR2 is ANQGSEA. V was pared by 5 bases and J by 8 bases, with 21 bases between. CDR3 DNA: TGCAGCGTTATGGAGGGGGCAGGGCGTTGGGGGGAGCTGTTTTTT. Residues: CSVMEGAGRWGELFF.

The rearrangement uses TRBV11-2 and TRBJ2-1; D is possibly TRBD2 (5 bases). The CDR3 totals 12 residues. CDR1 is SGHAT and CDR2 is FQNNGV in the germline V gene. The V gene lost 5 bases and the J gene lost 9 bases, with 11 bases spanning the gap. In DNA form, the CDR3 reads TGTGCCAGCAGCAAACTAGAATTTGAGCAGTTCTTC. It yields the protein CASSKLEFEQFF. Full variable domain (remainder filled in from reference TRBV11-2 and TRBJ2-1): EAGVAQSPRYKIIEKRQSVAFWCNPISGHATLYWYQQILGQGPKLLIQFQNNGVVDDSQLPKDRFSAERLKGVDSTLKIQPAKLEDSAVYLCASSKLEFEQFFGPGTRLTVL.

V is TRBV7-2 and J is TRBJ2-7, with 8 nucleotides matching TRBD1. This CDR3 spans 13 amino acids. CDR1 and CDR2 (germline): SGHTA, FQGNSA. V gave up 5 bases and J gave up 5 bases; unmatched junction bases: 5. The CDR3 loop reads CASSSSGGNEQYF. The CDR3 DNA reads TGTGCCAGCAGCAGCTCAGGGGGCAACGAGCAGTACTTC.

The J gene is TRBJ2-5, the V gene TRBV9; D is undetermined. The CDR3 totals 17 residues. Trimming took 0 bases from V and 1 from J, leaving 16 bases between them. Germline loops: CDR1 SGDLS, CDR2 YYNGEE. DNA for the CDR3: TGTGCCAGCAGCGTAGGGCCCCAGCACGGAGTCCAAGAGACCCAGTACTTC. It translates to CASSVGPQHGVQETQYF.

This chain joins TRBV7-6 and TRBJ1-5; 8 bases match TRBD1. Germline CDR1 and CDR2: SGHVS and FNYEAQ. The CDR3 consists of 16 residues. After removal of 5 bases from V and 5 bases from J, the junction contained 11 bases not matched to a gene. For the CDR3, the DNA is TGTGCCAGCAGCCTGGGACAGGCCCTGGGGGATCAGCCCCAGCATTTT. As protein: CASSLGQALGDQPQHF. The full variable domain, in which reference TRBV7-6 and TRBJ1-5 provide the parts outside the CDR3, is GAGVSQSPRYKVTKRGQDVALRCDPISGHVSLYWYRQALGQGPEFLTYFNYEAQQDKSGLPNDRFSAERPEGSISTLTIQRTEQRDSAMYRCASSLGQALGDQPQHFGDGTRLSIL.

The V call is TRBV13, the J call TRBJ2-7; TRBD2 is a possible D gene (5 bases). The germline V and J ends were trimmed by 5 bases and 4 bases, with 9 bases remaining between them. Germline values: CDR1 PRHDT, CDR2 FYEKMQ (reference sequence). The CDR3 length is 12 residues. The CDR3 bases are TGTGCCAGCAGCCTCGGGGTGTACGAGCAGTACTTC. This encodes CASSLGVYEQYF.

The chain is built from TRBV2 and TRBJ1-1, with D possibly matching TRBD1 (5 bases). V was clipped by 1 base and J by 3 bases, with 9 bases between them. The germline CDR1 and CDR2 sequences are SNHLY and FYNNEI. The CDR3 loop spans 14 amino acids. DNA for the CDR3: TGTGCCAGCAGTGAAGGGGGGGTCGACACTGAAGCTTTCTTT. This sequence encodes CASSEGGVDTEAFF. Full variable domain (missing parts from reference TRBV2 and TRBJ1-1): EPEVTQTPSHQVTQMGQEVILRCVPISNHLYFYWYRQILGQKVEFLVSFYNNEISEKSEIFDDQFSVERPDGSNFTLKIRSTKLEDSAMYFCASSEGGVDTEAFFGQGTRLTVV.

The CDR3 region is CASSLRGGPGGRTYNEQFF. For the CDR3, the DNA is TGTGCCAGCAGCTTAAGAGGGGGTCCCGGGGGACGCACCTACAATGAGCAGTTCTTC. The gene calls are TRBV11-2 and TRBJ2-1; the D gene could be TRBD1 or TRBD2 (6 bases each). The CDR3 totals 19 residues. Germline-derived CDR1 and CDR2 are SGHAT and FQNNGV. Trimming cost V 2 bases and J 2 bases, with 22 bases left between them.

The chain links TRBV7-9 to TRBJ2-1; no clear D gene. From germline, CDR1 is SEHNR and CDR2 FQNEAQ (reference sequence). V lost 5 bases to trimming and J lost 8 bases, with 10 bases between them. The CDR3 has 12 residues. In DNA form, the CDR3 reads TGTGCCAGCAGCCCCTTGGCGGATGAGCAGTTCTTC. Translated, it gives CASSPLADEQFF.

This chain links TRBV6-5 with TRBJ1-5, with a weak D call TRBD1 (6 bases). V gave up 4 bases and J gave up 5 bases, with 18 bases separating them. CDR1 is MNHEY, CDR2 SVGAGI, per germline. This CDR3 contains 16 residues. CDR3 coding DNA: TGTGCCAGCAGTTCGCCAGGGGTGGCCCTACATCAGCCCCAGCATTTT. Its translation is CASSSPGVALHQPQHF.

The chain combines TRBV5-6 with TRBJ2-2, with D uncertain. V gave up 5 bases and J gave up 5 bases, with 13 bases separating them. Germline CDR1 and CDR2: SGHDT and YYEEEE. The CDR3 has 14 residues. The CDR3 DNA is TGTGCCAGCAGAAATTCGCCCTCTACCGGGGAGCTGTTTTTT. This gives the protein CASRNSPSTGELFF.

The CDR3 region is CASSLGALSRDGYTF. CDR3 nucleotide sequence: TGTGCCAGCAGCTTGGGGGCCCTTTCAAGGGACGGCTACACCTTC. V is TRBV5-4 and J is TRBJ1-2, with D possibly matching TRBD1 (5 bases). V was trimmed by 0 bases and J by 8 bases, leaving 17 bases between them. This CDR3 is 15 amino acids long. CDR1 and CDR2 (germline): SGHNT, YYREEE (reference sequence).

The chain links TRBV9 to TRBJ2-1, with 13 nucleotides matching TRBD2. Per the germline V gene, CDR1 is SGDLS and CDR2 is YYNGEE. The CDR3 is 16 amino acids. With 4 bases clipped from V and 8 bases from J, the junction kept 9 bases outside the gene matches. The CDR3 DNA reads TGTGCCAGCAGCCCGTGGACTAGCGGGAGCTCCGATGAGCAGTTCTTC. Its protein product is CASSPWTSGSSDEQFF.

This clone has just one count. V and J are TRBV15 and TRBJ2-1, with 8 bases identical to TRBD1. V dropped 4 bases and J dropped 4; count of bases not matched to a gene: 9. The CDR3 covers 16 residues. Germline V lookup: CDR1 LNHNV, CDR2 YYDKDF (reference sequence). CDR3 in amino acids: CATSISGTGPYNEQFF. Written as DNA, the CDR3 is TGTGCCACCAGCATCTCCGGGACAGGACCTTACAATGAGCAGTTCTTC.

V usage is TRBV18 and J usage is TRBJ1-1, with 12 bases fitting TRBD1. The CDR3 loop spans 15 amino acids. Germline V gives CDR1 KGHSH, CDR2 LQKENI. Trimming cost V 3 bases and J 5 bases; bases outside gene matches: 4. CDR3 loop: CASSPGQGARTEAFF. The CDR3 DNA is TGTGCCAGCTCACCGGGACAGGGGGCAAGGACTGAAGCTTTCTTT.

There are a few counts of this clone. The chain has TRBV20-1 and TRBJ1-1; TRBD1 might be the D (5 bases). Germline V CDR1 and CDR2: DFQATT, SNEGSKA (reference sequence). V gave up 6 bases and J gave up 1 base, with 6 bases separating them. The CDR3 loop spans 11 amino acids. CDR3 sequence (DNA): TGCAGTGCCGGGGGGAACACTGAAGCTTTCTTT. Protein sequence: CSAGGNTEAFF.

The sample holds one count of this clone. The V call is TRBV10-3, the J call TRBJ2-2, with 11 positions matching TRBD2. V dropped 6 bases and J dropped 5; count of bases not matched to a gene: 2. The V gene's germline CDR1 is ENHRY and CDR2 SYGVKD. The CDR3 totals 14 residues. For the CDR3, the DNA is TGTGCCATCAGACTAGCGGGAGATACCGGGGAGCTGTTTTTT. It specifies CAIRLAGDTGELFF.

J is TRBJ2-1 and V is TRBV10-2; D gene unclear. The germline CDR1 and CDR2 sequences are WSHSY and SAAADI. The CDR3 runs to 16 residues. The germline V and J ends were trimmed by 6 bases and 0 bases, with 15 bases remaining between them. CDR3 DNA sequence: TGCGCCAGCAGGGGGTCGGTAGGAAGCTCCTACAATGAGCAGTTCTTC. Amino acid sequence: CASRGSVGSSYNEQFF.

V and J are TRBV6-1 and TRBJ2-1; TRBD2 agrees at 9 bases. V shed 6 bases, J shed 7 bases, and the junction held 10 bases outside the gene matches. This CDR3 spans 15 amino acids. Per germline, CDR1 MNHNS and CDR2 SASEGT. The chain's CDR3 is CASSFVSGSSNEQFF. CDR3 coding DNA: TGTGCCAGCAGCTTCGTTAGCGGGAGCAGTAATGAGCAGTTCTTC.

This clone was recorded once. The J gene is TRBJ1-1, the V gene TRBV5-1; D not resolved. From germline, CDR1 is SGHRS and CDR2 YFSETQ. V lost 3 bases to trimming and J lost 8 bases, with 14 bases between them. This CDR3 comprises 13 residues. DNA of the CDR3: TGCGCCAGCAGCTCATACCCAGACTTAGAAGCTTTCTTT. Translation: CASSSYPDLEAFF.